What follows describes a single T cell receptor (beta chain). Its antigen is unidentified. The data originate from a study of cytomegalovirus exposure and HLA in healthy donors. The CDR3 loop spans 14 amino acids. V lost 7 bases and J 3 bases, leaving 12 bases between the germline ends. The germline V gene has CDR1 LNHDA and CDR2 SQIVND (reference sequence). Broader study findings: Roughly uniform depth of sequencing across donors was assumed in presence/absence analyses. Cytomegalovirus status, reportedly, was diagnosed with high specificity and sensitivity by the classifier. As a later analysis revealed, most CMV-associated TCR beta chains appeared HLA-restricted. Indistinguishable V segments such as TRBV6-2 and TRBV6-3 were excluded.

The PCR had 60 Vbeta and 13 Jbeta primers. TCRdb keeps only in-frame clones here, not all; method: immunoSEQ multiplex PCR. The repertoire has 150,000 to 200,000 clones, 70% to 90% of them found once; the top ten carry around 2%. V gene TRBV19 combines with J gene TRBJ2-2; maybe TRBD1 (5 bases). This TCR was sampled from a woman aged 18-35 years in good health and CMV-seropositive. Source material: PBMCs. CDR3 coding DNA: TGTGCCAGTAATGGCAGGGTTTACACCGGGGAGCTGTTTTTT. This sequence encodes CASNGRVYTGELFF.